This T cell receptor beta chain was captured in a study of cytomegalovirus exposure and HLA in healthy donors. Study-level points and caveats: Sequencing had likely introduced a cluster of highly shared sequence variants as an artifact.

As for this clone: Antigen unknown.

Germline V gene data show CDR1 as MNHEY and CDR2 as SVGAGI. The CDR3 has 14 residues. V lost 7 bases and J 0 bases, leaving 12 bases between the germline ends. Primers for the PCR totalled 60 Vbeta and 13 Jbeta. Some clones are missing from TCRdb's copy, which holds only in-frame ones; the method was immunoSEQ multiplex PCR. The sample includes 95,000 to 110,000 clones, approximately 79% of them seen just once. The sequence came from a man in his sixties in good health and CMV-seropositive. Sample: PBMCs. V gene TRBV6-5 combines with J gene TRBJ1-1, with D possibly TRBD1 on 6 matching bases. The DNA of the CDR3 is TGTGCCAGCATCCCGGACAGCCTGAACACTGAAGCTTTCTTT. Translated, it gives CASIPDSLNTEAFF.